This T cell receptor beta chain appears in the sequencing data of a study of blood T cell repertoires in COVID-19. About the research overall: Samples of COVID-19 (acute and convalescent) were obtained from the United States, Italy and Spain. PBMCs, B-cell-depleted T cells, or T cells provided the cDNA or gDNA that made up the material.

Trimming removed 1 base from V and 4 bases from J, with 12 bases in between. The CDR3 loop spans 15 amino acids. Germline CDR1 is SGHNT and CDR2 is YENEEA. As handled by the study authors: Researchers report that nucleated cell counts were estimated from reference gene primer amplification. Assay used: immunoSEQ multiplex PCR; TCRdb lists only in-frame clones, some missing. That table supplies the V and J calls and clone size; D and trimming were determined from the DNA. In the table there are fewer than 250,000 clones, about nine tenths of which are singletons. The genes are TRBV11-3 and TRBJ2-3, with D possibly matching TRBD2 (5 bases). This receptor was identified in a man in his sixties who had recovered from COVID-19. Input material: peripheral blood. The CDR3 DNA sequence: TGTGCCAGCAGCTTAGTCGGGAAGGGCCCAGATACGCAGTATTTT. Translated, it gives CASSLVGKGPDTQYF.